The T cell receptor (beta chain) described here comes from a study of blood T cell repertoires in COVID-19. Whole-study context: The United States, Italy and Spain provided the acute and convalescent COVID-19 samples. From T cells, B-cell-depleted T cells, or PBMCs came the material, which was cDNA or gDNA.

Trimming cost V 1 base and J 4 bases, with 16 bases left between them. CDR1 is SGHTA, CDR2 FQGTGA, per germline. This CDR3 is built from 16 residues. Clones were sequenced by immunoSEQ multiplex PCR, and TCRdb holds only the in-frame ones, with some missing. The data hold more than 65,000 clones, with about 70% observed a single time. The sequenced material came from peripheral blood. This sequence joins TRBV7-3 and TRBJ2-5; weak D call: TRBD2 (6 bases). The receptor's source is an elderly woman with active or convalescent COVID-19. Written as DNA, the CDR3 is TGTGCCAGCAGCTTAAACTCGGGGGATTTAGGAGAGACCCAGTACTTC. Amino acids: CASSLNSGDLGETQYF. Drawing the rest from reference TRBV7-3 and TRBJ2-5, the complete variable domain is GAGVSQTPSNKVTEKGKYVELRCDPISGHTALYWYRQSLGQGPEFLIYFQGTGAADDSGLPNDRFFAVRPEGSVSTLKIQRTERGDSAVYLCASSLNSGDLGETQYFGPGTRLLVL.